What follows are 17 T cell receptor beta chains derived from one specimen sequenced in a study of cytomegalovirus exposure and HLA in healthy donors. TCRdb's table, derived via immunoSEQ multiplex PCR, lists solely in-frame clones and lacks some. Of 150,000 to 200,000 clones listed, 85% are singletons. Sequencing was carried out using PBMCs. Receptor source: a man younger than 35 in good health and CMV-seropositive.

This clone came up a few times. The V call is TRBV19, the J call TRBJ1-2, with a possible D match to TRBD1 (5 bases). V was clipped by 5 bases and J by 8 bases, with 9 bases between them. The V gene's germline CDR1 is LNHDA and CDR2 SQIVND (reference sequence). The CDR3 covers 11 residues. CDR3 sequence (DNA): TGTGCCAGTAGTTCAGGGAACGGCTACACCTTC. Translated: CASSSGNGYTF.

The rearrangement uses TRBV9 and TRBJ1-2, with 7 bases fitting TRBD1. V was pared by 0 bases and J by 0 bases, with 5 bases of the junction left unmatched. The CDR3 contains 16 residues. Germline V gene lookup returns CDR1 SGDLS and CDR2 YYNGEE. The CDR3 here is CASSVEYGTANYGYTF. CDR3 nucleotides: TGTGCCAGCAGCGTAGAGTATGGGACAGCTAACTATGGCTACACCTTC.

A note on this clone: This same CDR3 is encoded by further DNA sequences in the sample. This chain joins TRBV6-5 and TRBJ2-7, with 8 bases fitting TRBD1. V lost 2 bases, J lost 1 base, and 1 base stayed unmatched. The CDR3 loop spans 14 amino acids. Germline V gene sequence: CDR1 MNHEY, CDR2 SVGAGI. The CDR3 DNA reads TGTGCCAGCAGTTACGGACAGGGATCCTACGAGCAGTACTTC. The encoded protein is CASSYGQGSYEQYF.

The rearrangement joins TRBV5-1 to TRBJ2-7; no clear D gene. Germline V gene sequence: CDR1 SGHRS, CDR2 YFSETQ. Between the trimmed V and J ends, which lost 4 bases and 3 bases, there was a span of 11 bases. The CDR3 extends over 13 amino acids. The CDR3: CASSPDTYYEQYF. The DNA for the CDR3 is TGCGCCAGCAGCCCTGACACCTACTACGAGCAGTACTTC.

V is TRBV30 and J is TRBJ2-1, with 13 positions matching TRBD2. V was pared by 2 bases and J by 7 bases, with 11 bases of the junction left unmatched. The V gene's germline CDR1 is GTSNPN and CDR2 SVGIG (reference sequence). The CDR3 sequence is 17 residues long. Written as DNA, the CDR3 is TGTGCCTGGAGTCCCCTCGGACTAGCGGGAGTCGGGAATGAGCAGTTCTTC. It specifies CAWSPLGLAGVGNEQFF.

This clone was recorded only once. The chain recombines TRBV5-8 with TRBJ1-5, with 8 nucleotides matching TRBD1. V was clipped by 0 bases and J by 6 bases; unmatched bases: 5. The V gene's germline CDR1 is SGHTS and CDR2 YDEGEE. This CDR3 has 15 amino acids. The CDR3 DNA reads as TGTGCCAGCAGCTTGGGACAGGGGATGATTCAGCCCCAGCATTTT. Protein product: CASSLGQGMIQPQHF.

This clone came up once. This chain connects TRBV5-4 to TRBJ1-2; 10 nucleotides agree with TRBD1. The CDR3 extends over 15 amino acids. With 0 bases clipped from V and 4 bases from J, the junction kept 3 bases outside the gene matches. Germline values: CDR1 SGHNT, CDR2 YYREEE (reference sequence). The CDR3 region has the DNA TGTGCCAGCAGCTTGGGCGACAGGGGGCCCTATGGCTACACCTTC. It is translated as CASSLGDRGPYGYTF.

This clone was seen once. The gene calls are TRBV5-1 and TRBJ2-3; D is undetermined. V shed 4 bases and J shed 2 bases, with 14 bases lying between them. Germline CDR1 is SGHRS and CDR2 is YFSETQ. The CDR3 has 15 residues. CDR3: CASSIGPRNTDTQYF. The CDR3 DNA reads TGCGCCAGCAGCATTGGGCCCAGGAACACAGATACGCAGTATTTT. The entire variable domain, with the rest obtained from reference TRBV5-1 and TRBJ2-3, is as follows: KAGVTQTPRYLIKTRGQQVTLSCSPISGHRSVSWYQQTPGQGLQFLFEYFSETQRNKGNFPGRFSGRQFSNSRSEMNVSTLELGDSALYLCASSIGPRNTDTQYFGPGTRLTVL.

The sample holds one count of this clone. This sequence joins TRBV28 and TRBJ1-3, with D possibly TRBD1 on 5 matching bases. The germline CDR1 and CDR2 sequences are MDHEN and SYDVKM. Trimming removed 4 bases at V and 8 bases at J, with 18 bases between. The length of the CDR3 is 15 residues. The CDR3, as DNA: TGTGCCAGCAGTTCTGGCGACAAACGGGGGGACACCATATATTTT. It codes for CASSSGDKRGDTIYF.

CDR3 sequence reads: CASSDLFEAFF. The DNA of the CDR3 is TGTGCCAGCAGTGACCTGTTTGAAGCTTTCTTT. This rearrangement joins TRBV6-1 to TRBJ1-1; D unresolved. This CDR3 has 11 amino acids. Trimming cost V 3 bases and J 7 bases, with 6 bases left between them. CDR1 is MNHNS and CDR2 is SASEGT in the germline V gene.

V and J are TRBV19 and TRBJ2-7; D possibly corresponds to TRBD2 (7 bases). V was pared by 5 bases and J by 2 bases, with 16 bases between. The germline V gene encodes CDR1 LNHDA and CDR2 SQIVND (reference sequence). The CDR3 loop spans 15 amino acids. The CDR3 here is CASSARTRGTYEQYF. In DNA form, the CDR3 reads TGTGCCAGTAGTGCCCGGACTAGGGGGACCTACGAGCAGTACTTC.

The chain recombines TRBV5-1 with TRBJ2-1; 9 bases match TRBD1. Germline CDR1 reads SGHRS; CDR2 reads YFSETQ. This CDR3 spans 13 amino acids. V dropped 7 bases and J dropped 5; count of bases not matched to a gene: 4. The CDR3 here is CASSRTGDNEQFF. The CDR3 DNA is TGCGCCAGCTCCCGGACAGGGGACAATGAGCAGTTCTTC.

The chain couples TRBV20-1 to TRBJ2-7; D not certain. The germline gives CDR1 DFQATT, CDR2 SNEGSKA (reference sequence). CDR3 length: 11 amino acids. Trimming removed 2 bases at V and 1 base at J, with 3 bases between. Written as DNA, the CDR3 is TGCAGTGCTAGACTTTCCTACGAGCAGTACTTC. Translating gives CSARLSYEQYF.

V usage is TRBV7-9 and J usage is TRBJ1-6, with 7 bases aligning to TRBD1. This CDR3 has 15 residues. J was trimmed by 7 bases and V by 5 bases; bases with no gene match: 8. Germline V gene data show CDR1 as SEHNR and CDR2 as FQNEAQ (reference sequence). CDR3 amino acids: CASSNNRGLNSPLHF. CDR3 nucleotide sequence: TGTGCCAGCAGCAACAACAGGGGTCTGAATTCACCCCTCCACTTT.

The chain recombines TRBV2 with TRBJ2-5; 7 nucleotides line up with TRBD2. Losses at the gene ends were 9 bases for V and 5 bases for J; bases not matched to a gene: 24. Germline V lookup: CDR1 SNHLY, CDR2 FYNNEI. There are 18 residues in the CDR3. The CDR3 loop is CASLIDGGAGFGRETQYF. Written as DNA, the CDR3 is TGTGCCAGTCTAATCGACGGGGGAGCGGGGTTTGGGCGGGAGACCCAGTACTTC.

This clone was picked up a small number of times. This chain joins TRBV19 and TRBJ1-5, with D uncertain. Trimming pared 5 bases from V and 2 bases from J, leaving 25 bases between. This CDR3 has 19 amino acids. Germline V gives CDR1 LNHDA, CDR2 SQIVND (reference sequence). CDR3 DNA sequence: TGTGCCAGTAGTCTCCGTGGAGGATTAAGCTTTAGTGGCAATCAGCCCCAGCATTTT. Translated: CASSLRGGLSFSGNQPQHF.

This clone was detected only a few times. DNA for the CDR3: TGTGCCAGCAGTGAAGCGCCCCCCGGTCAGCCCCAGCATTTT. Protein: CASSEAPPGQPQHF. The genes are TRBV2 and TRBJ1-5; D gene ambiguous. V was cut by 0 bases and J by 6 bases, with 9 bases left in between. The CDR3 runs 14 residues. Per germline, CDR1 SNHLY and CDR2 FYNNEI.